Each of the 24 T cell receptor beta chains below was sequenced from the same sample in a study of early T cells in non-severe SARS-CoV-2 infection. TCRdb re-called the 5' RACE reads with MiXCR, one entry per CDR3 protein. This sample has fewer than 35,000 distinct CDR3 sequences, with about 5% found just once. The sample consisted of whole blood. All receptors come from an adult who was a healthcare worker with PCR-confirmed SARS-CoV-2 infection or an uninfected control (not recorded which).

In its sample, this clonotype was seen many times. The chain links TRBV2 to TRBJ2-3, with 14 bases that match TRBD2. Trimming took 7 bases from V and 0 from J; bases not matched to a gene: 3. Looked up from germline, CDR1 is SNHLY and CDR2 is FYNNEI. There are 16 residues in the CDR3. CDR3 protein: CASTRLAGGSTDTQYF. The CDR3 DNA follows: TGTGCCAGCACCCGACTAGCGGGGGGGAGCACAGATACGCAGTATTTT.

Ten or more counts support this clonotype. CDR3 nucleotides: TGTGCCAGCAGTCCCCGGACCAGGGTGACCGGGGAGCTGTTTTTT. Protein sequence: CASSPRTRVTGELFF. V usage is TRBV27 and J usage is TRBJ2-2, with TRBD1 as a possible D gene (5 bases). Trimming removed 5 bases at V and 5 bases at J, with 15 bases between. The CDR3 loop spans 15 amino acids. Germline assignment: CDR1 MNHEY and CDR2 SMNVEV (reference sequence).

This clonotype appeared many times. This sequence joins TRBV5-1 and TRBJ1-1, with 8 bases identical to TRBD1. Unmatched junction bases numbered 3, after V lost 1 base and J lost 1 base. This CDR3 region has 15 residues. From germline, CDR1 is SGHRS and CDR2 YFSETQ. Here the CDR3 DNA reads TGCGCCAGCAGCTTGTCCGGGACAGGGAACACTGAAGCTTTCTTT. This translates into CASSLSGTGNTEAFF.

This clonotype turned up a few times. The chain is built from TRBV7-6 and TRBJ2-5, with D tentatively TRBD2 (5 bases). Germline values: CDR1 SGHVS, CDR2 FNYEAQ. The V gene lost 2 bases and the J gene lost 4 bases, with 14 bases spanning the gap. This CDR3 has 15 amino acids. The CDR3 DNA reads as TGTGCCAGCAGCTTATCCCCGGGGTCGGGAGAGACCCAGTACTTC. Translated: CASSLSPGSGETQYF.

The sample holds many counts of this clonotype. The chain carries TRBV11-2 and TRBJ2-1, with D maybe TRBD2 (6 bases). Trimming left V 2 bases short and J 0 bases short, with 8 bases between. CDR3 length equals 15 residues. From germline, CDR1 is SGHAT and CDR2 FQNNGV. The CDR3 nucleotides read TGTGCCAGCAGCTTACAGGGAGGCTCCTACAATGAGCAGTTCTTC. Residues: CASSLQGGSYNEQFF. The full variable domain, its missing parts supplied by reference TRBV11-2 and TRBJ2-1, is EAGVAQSPRYKIIEKRQSVAFWCNPISGHATLYWYQQILGQGPKLLIQFQNNGVVDDSQLPKDRFSAERLKGVDSTLKIQPAKLEDSAVYLCASSLQGGSYNEQFFGPGTRLTVL.

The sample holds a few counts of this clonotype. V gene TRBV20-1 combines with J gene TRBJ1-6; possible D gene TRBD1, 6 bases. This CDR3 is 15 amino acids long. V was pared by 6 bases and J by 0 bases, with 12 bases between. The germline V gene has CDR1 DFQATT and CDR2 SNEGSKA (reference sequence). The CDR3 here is CSASRGFSYNSPLHF. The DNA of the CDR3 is TGCAGTGCGTCCAGGGGATTCTCCTATAATTCACCCCTCCACTTT.

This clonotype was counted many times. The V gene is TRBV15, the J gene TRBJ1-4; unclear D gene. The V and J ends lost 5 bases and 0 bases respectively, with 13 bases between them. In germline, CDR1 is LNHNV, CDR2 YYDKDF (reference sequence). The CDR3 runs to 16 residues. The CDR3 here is CATSRVLPATNEKLFF. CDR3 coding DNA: TGTGCCACCAGCCGGGTTTTACCTGCAACTAATGAAAAACTGTTTTTT.

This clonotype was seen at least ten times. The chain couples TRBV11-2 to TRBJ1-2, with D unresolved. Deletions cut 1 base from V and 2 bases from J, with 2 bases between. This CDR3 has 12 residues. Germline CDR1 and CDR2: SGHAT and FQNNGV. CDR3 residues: CASSLVNYGYTF. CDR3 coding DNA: TGTGCCAGCAGCTTAGTGAACTATGGCTACACCTTC.

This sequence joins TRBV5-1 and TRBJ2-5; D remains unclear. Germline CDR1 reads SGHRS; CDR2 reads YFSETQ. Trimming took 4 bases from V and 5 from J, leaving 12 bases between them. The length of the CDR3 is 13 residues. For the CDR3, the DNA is TGCGCCAGCAGCCCGGGCGTCGTGGAGACCCAGTACTTC. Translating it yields CASSPGVVETQYF.

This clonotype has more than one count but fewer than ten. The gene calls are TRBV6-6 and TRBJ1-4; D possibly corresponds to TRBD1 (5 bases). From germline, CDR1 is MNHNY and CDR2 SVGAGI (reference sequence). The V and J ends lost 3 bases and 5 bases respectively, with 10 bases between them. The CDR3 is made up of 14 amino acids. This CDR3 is CASSYGTGNEKLFF. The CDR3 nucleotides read TGTGCCAGCAGTTATGGGACGGGGAATGAAAAACTGTTTTTT.

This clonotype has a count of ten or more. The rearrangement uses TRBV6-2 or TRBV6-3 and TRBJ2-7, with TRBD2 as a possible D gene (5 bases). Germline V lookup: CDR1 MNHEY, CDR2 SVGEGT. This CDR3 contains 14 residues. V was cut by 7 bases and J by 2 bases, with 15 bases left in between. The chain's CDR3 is CASKDPGRTYEQYF. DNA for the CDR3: TGTGCCAGCAAAGATCCGGGAAGAACCTACGAGCAGTACTTC.

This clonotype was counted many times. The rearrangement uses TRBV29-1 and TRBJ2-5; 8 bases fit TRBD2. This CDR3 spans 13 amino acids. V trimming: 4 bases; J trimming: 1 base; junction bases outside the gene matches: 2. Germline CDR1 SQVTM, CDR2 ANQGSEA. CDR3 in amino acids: CSVVAGSQETQYF. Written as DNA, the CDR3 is TGCAGCGTTGTAGCGGGGTCCCAAGAGACCCAGTACTTC.

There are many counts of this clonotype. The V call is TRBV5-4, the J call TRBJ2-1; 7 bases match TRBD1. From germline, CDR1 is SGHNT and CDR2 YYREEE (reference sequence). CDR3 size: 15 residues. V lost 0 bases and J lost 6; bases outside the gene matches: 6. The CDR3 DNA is TGTGCCAGCAGCTTGGATCGGACAGGAACCAATGAGCAGTTCTTC. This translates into CASSLDRTGTNEQFF.

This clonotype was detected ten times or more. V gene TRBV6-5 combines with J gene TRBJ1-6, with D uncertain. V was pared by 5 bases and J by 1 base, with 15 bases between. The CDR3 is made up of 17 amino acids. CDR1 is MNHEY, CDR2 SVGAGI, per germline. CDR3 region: CASSTTGRGSYNSPLHF. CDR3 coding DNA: TGTGCCAGCAGTACGACGGGCCGAGGGTCCTATAATTCACCCCTCCACTTT.

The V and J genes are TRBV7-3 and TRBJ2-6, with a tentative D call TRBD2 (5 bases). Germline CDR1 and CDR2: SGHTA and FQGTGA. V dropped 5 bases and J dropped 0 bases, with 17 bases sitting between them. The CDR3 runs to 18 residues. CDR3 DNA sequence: TGTGCCAGCAGCCTGGCCGGGATTTCCCTCTCTGGGGCCAACGTCCTGACTTTC. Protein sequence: CASSLAGISLSGANVLTF.

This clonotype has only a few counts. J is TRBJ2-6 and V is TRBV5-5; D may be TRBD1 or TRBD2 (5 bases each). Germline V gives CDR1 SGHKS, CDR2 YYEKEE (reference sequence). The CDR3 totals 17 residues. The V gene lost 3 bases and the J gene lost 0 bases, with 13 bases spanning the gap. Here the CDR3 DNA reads TGTGCCAGCAGCTCAACCGGGGCTAGCTCTGGGGCCAACGTCCTGACTTTC. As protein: CASSSTGASSGANVLTF.

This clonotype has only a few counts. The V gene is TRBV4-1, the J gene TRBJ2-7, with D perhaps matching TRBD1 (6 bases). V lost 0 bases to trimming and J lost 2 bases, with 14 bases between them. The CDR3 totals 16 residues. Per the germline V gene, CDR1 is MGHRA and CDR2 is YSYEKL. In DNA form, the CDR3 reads TGCGCCAGCAGCCAAGATAGGTCAGGGGTCCCCTACGAGCAGTACTTC. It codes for CASSQDRSGVPYEQYF.

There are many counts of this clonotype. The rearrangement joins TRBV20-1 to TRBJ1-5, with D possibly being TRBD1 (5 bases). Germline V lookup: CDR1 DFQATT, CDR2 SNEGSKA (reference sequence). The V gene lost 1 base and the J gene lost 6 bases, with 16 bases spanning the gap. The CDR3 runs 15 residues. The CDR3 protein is CSARAEGTSSQPQHF. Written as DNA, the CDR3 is TGCAGTGCTAGAGCTGAGGGGACCTCGAGTCAGCCCCAGCATTTT.

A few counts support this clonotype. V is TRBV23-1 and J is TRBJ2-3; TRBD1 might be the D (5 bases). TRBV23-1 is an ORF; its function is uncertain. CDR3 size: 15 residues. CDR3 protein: CAPRRFLQGADTQYF. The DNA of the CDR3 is TGCGCTCCTCGACGGTTCCTTCAGGGCGCAGATACGCAGTATTTT.

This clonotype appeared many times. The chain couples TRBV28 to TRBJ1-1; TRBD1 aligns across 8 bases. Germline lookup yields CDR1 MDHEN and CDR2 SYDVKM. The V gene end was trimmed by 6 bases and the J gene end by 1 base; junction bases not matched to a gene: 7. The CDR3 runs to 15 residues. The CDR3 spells CASSPLGTGNTEAFF. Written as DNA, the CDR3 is TGTGCCAGCAGCCCCCTTGGGACAGGGAACACTGAAGCTTTCTTT.

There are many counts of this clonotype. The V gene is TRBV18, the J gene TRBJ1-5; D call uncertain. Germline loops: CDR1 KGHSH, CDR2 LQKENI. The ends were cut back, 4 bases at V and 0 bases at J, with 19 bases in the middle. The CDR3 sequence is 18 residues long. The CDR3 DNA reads TGTGCCAGCTCACAGGATCGGCAGCGGGAGGTTAGCAATCAGCCCCAGCATTTT. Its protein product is CASSQDRQREVSNQPQHF.

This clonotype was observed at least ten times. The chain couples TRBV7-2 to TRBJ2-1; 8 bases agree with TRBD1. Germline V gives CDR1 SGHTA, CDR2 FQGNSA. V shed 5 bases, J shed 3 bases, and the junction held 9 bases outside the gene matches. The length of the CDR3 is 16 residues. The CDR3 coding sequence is TGTGCCAGCAGCCCACAGACAGGGGATGGCTACAATGAGCAGTTCTTC. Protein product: CASSPQTGDGYNEQFF.

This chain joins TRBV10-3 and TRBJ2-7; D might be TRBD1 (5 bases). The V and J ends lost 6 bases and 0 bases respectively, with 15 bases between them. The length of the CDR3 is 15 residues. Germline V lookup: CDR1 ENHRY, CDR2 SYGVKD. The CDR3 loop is CAIRMTTESSYEQYF. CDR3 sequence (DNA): TGTGCCATCAGAATGACGACAGAGAGCTCCTACGAGCAGTACTTC.

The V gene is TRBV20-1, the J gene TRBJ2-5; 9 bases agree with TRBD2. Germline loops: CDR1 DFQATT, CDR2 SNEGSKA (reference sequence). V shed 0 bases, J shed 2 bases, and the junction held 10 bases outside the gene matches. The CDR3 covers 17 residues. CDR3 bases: TGCAGTGCTAGAGACCCCCTCGCGGGGGGGCGACAAGAGACCCAGTACTTC. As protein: CSARDPLAGGRQETQYF.